This T cell receptor beta chain was sequenced during a study of cytomegalovirus exposure and HLA in healthy donors. General study points: HLA alleles showed associations with some 15,000 TCR beta sequences in a later analysis, at a 0.05 false discovery rate.

Trimming removed 5 bases from V and 6 bases from J, with 10 bases in between. CDR1 and CDR2 (germline): SNHLY, FYNNEI. The CDR3 covers 13 residues. Amplification used 60 Vbeta primers and 13 Jbeta primers. TCRdb keeps only in-frame clones here, not all; method: immunoSEQ multiplex PCR. The table records about 47,000 clones, around three quarters of them present only once. Healthy donors of bone marrow made up the group. Comments on this clone: Its cognate antigen is unknown.

Sequenced: PBMCs. The sequence came from a man between 25 and 39 years old in good health and CMV-seronegative. The V and J genes are TRBV2 and TRBJ1-4; maybe TRBD1 (5 bases). Here the CDR3 DNA reads TGTGCCAGCAGTCCCGGGACTGATGAAAAACTGTTTTTT. It specifies CASSPGTDEKLFF.